The clone carrying this TCR beta chain was observed a handful of times. Its antigen remains unidentified. The TCR library protocol was used to attach unique molecular identifiers. These identifiers were attached to individual cDNA molecules. MiXCR was run by TCRdb on the 5' RACE reads, yielding one entry per CDR3 protein. Counted here are approximately 70,000 distinct CDR3 sequences, around 11% occurring once; the ten biggest clones make up 6% to 7%. These data are taken from a study of early T cells in non-severe SARS-CoV-2 infection. About the study: The study sequenced bulk RNA from unsorted whole blood, with chains unpaired.

General study findings and limits: The VDJdb matching leaned toward anti-spike CD8 responses and overlooked private and CD4 specificities.

Sequenced material: whole blood. The source is an adult who was a healthcare worker with PCR-confirmed SARS-CoV-2 infection or an uninfected control (not recorded which).

The CDR3 reads CSATTGINYGYTF. The DNA of the CDR3 is TGCAGCGCTACTACAGGGATAAACTATGGCTACACCTTC. The chain has TRBV29-1 and TRBJ1-2, with TRBD1 as a possible D gene (6 bases). The CDR3 loop spans 13 amino acids. Germline V gives CDR1 SQVTM, CDR2 ANQGSEA. With 7 bases removed from V and 2 bases from J, the gap between germline ends came to 14 bases.